A single sample gave rise to the 29 T cell receptor beta chains below, sequenced in a study of human T cells and chemical hapten exposure. MiXCR, run by TCRdb on the RACE reads, gives a single entry per CDR3 protein. Of around 50,000 distinct CDR3 sequences listed, 9.3% are singletons. Noted time point: patch test 1, 2 weeks after DPC sensitization. Treatment denoted: therapeutic diphenylcyclopropenone sensitization with weekly scalp DPC. Source: whole blood, taken in connection with sensitization to the hapten diphenylcyclopropenone (DPC). The origin of the receptors is a woman in her forties or fifties with alopecia areata. Some clones in this sample may be carry-over from other donors' samples.

This clonotype was observed a few times. The genes are TRBV20-1 and TRBJ2-3; a weak D match, TRBD1 (5 bases). CDR3 length: 12 amino acids. Trimming removed 4 bases from V and 1 base from J, with 6 bases in between. CDR1 DFQATT and CDR2 SNEGSKA come from the germline V gene (reference sequence). CDR3 sequence (DNA): TGCAGTGCTACACAGGGCACAGATACGCAGTATTTT. Encoded protein: CSATQGTDTQYF.

This clonotype was seen many times. The V gene is TRBV18, the J gene TRBJ2-5; 9 positions match TRBD1. Germline V gene data show CDR1 as KGHSH and CDR2 as LQKENI. V shed 4 bases and J 0 bases; nucleotides not matched to a gene: 3. The CDR3 loop spans 15 amino acids. In nucleotides, the CDR3 is TGTGCCAGCTCACTCGACAGGGGGAACCAAGAGACCCAGTACTTC. Translating it yields CASSLDRGNQETQYF.

In its sample, this clonotype was seen a few times. CDR3 coding DNA: TGTGCCAGCACTCCTAGCGCCCGCTCCTACAATGAGCAGTTCTTC. Its translation: CASTPSARSYNEQFF. J is TRBJ2-1 and V is TRBV2, with TRBD2 as a possible D gene (6 bases). This CDR3 has 15 residues. V shed 7 bases and J shed 0 bases, with 13 bases lying between them. Germline CDR1 and CDR2: SNHLY and FYNNEI. Full variable domain (rest looked up from reference TRBV2 and TRBJ2-1): EPEVTQTPSHQVTQMGQEVILRCVPISNHLYFYWYRQILGQKVEFLVSFYNNEISEKSEIFDDQFSVERPDGSNFTLKIRSTKLEDSAMYFCASTPSARSYNEQFFGPGTRLTVL.

The DNA for the CDR3 is TGTGCCAGCAGGGGGAACTTGAACACTGAAGCTTTCTTT. It codes for CASRGNLNTEAFF. V is TRBV28 and J is TRBJ1-1; no definite D call. This CDR3 has 13 amino acids. The germline V and J ends were trimmed by 6 bases and 0 bases, with 8 bases remaining between them. Per the germline V gene, CDR1 is MDHEN and CDR2 is SYDVKM.

There are many counts of this clonotype. The chain combines TRBV12-3 or TRBV12-4 with TRBJ2-5, with 8 bases fitting TRBD2. The CDR3 is made up of 13 amino acids. J was trimmed by 9 bases and V by 0 bases; bases with no gene match: 3. This CDR3 is CASSLATGGPQYF. DNA of the CDR3: TGTGCCAGCAGTTTAGCGACGGGGGGGCCCCAGTACTTC.

The rearrangement uses TRBV10-2 and TRBJ2-3; D ambiguous. This CDR3 region has 12 residues. Germline V gene data show CDR1 as WSHSY and CDR2 as SAAADI. Trimming shortened V by 4 bases and J by 5 bases, and 7 bases separated the two germline ends. As DNA, the CDR3 is TGCGCCAGCAGTGGTAGGAGAGATACGCAGTATTTT. Its translation: CASSGRRDTQYF.

In its sample, this clonotype is medium-sized. CDR3 amino acids: CSARKTSGRLTGELFF. DNA of the CDR3: TGCAGTGCTAGAAAGACTAGCGGGAGGTTAACCGGGGAGCTGTTTTTT. This chain joins TRBV20-1 and TRBJ2-2; 13 bases align to TRBD2. Losses at the gene ends were 2 bases for V and 5 bases for J; bases not matched to a gene: 5. CDR3 length: 16 amino acids. The germline gives CDR1 DFQATT, CDR2 SNEGSKA (reference sequence).

This clonotype was counted at least ten times. V is TRBV28 and J is TRBJ2-4; D may be TRBD1 (6 bases). This CDR3 spans 14 amino acids. From germline, CDR1 is MDHEN and CDR2 SYDVKM. V was trimmed by 5 bases and J by 7 bases, leaving 15 bases between them. Here the CDR3 DNA reads TGTGCCAGCAGTCAGCAGGGGCCTCGGAACATTCAGTACTTC. It encodes CASSQQGPRNIQYF.

This clonotype turned up a few times. This chain connects TRBV14 to TRBJ1-2, with TRBD1 matching 8 bases. V was pared by 3 bases and J by 3 bases, with 9 bases of the junction left unmatched. The CDR3 loop spans 16 amino acids. Per the germline V gene, CDR1 is SGHDN and CDR2 is FVKESK. The CDR3 spells CASSHSGGASHYGYTF. CDR3 DNA sequence: TGTGCCAGCAGCCATTCAGGGGGCGCTTCCCACTATGGCTACACCTTC.

This clonotype has more than one count but fewer than ten. The chain couples TRBV15 to TRBJ1-1; D unclear. The CDR3 is made up of 14 amino acids. V dropped 5 bases and J dropped 0 bases, with 10 bases sitting between them. Germline V gene data show CDR1 as LNHNV and CDR2 as YYDKDF (reference sequence). CDR3 residues: CATSGLELNTEAFF. The DNA of the CDR3 is TGTGCCACCAGCGGGCTAGAATTGAACACTGAAGCTTTCTTT.

This clonotype was counted a few times. This chain joins TRBV18 and TRBJ2-7; tentatively, D is TRBD2 (5 bases). The V gene lost 0 bases and the J gene lost 3 bases, with 18 bases spanning the gap. This CDR3 is built from 17 residues. The germline gives CDR1 KGHSH, CDR2 LQKENI. The CDR3 bases are TGTGCCAGCTCACCACCGTTATCGCCCATGAGGGACTACGAGCAGTACTTC. As protein: CASSPPLSPMRDYEQYF. Together with reference TRBV18 and TRBJ2-7, the CDR3 gives the full variable domain: NAGVMQNPRHLVRRRGQEARLRCSPMKGHSHVYWYRQLPEEGLKFMVYLQKENIIDESGMPKERFSAEFPKEGPSILRIQQVVRGDSAAYFCASSPPLSPMRDYEQYFGPGTRLTVT.

This clonotype was seen ten or more times. V is TRBV10-3 and J is TRBJ1-1, with D uncertain. V was shortened by 0 bases and J by 0 bases, with 8 bases between the two germline ends. CDR1 ENHRY and CDR2 SYGVKD come from the germline V gene. This CDR3 spans 15 amino acids. DNA of the CDR3: TGTGCCATCAGTGAGTCCAGCCTCTTGAACACTGAAGCTTTCTTT. As protein: CAISESSLLNTEAFF.

This clonotype was seen repeatedly, ten times or more. The CDR3 coding sequence is TGTGCCAGCAGTTTTGAGGGGAATGAAAAACTGTTTTTT. This encodes CASSFEGNEKLFF. The V gene is TRBV12-3 or TRBV12-4, the J gene TRBJ1-4; possible D gene TRBD1, 5 bases. The CDR3 covers 13 residues. The V and J ends lost 3 bases and 5 bases respectively, with 7 bases between them.

This clonotype was counted many times. This chain joins TRBV18 and TRBJ2-7; 11 nucleotides match TRBD1. The junction had 7 bases not matched to a gene; V was cut back by 1 base and J by 2 bases. This CDR3 spans 17 amino acids. Germline V CDR1 and CDR2: KGHSH, LQKENI. Written as DNA, the CDR3 is TGTGCCAGCTCACCACTTTCGGGGACAGGGGGTGCCTACGAGCAGTACTTC. This translates into CASSPLSGTGGAYEQYF.

The rearrangement links TRBV4-1 to TRBJ2-7; 7 bases match TRBD1. Germline trimming cut 9 bases from V and 3 bases from J; bases unmatched to any gene: 11. Per the germline V gene, CDR1 is MGHRA and CDR2 is YSYEKL. This CDR3 comprises 14 residues. The DNA of the CDR3 is TGCGCCAGTAGATCGACAGGGCCTAACTACGAGCAGTACTTC. Protein: CASRSTGPNYEQYF.

At least ten counts were recorded for this clonotype. The V and J genes are TRBV24-1 and TRBJ1-6; D is unclear. Germline values: CDR1 KGHDR, CDR2 SFDVKD. CDR3 length: 16 residues. V gave up 4 bases and J gave up 6 bases, with 15 bases separating them. In DNA, the CDR3 is TGTGCCACCAGTGACCCGTCGGCAGGTCCTAATTCACCCCTCCACTTT. Its translation is CATSDPSAGPNSPLHF.

The chain couples TRBV12-3 or TRBV12-4 to TRBJ1-2, with TRBD1 as a possible D gene (6 bases). This CDR3 contains 13 residues. The V end lost 5 bases, the J end lost 6 bases, and 13 bases lay between the germline ends. The CDR3 DNA follows: TGTGCCAGCAGTCCTCAGGGGAGGGATGGCTACACCTTC. Translated: CASSPQGRDGYTF.

This clonotype was found many times. This chain connects TRBV20-1 to TRBJ1-6; 7 bases fit TRBD1. J was trimmed by 8 bases and V by 6 bases; bases with no gene match: 4. Germline CDR1 reads DFQATT; CDR2 reads SNEGSKA (reference sequence). The length of the CDR3 is 12 residues. This CDR3 reads CSAWDRHSPLHF. The CDR3 region has the DNA TGCAGTGCATGGGACAGACATTCACCCCTCCACTTT.

This clonotype was seen at least ten times. This chain links TRBV11-2 with TRBJ2-1; 7 nucleotides agree with TRBD1. CDR3 size: 15 residues. Germline V gives CDR1 SGHAT, CDR2 FQNNGV. Trimming at V came to 4 bases and at J to 8 bases, leaving 11 bases not matched to a gene. The CDR3 nucleotides are TGTGCCAGCAGCTCACTGACAATACAGGGGCATGAGCAGTTCTTC. This gives the protein CASSSLTIQGHEQFF.

This clonotype was found many times. V and J are TRBV28 and TRBJ2-2; no firm D call. Germline V gene sequence: CDR1 MDHEN, CDR2 SYDVKM. The CDR3 spans 13 residues. V was pared by 3 bases and J by 5 bases, with 7 bases between. The CDR3 is CASSFLRTGELFF. The DNA for the CDR3 is TGTGCCAGCAGTTTTTTAAGGACCGGGGAGCTGTTTTTT.

This clonotype was picked up many times. The chain joins TRBV20-1 to TRBJ1-1, with D possibly matching TRBD1 (5 bases). This CDR3 comprises 16 residues. Germline V gene lookup returns CDR1 DFQATT and CDR2 SNEGSKA (reference sequence). The V gene lost 0 bases and the J gene lost 4 bases, with 18 bases spanning the gap. CDR3 in amino acids: CSARDPLVGEGTEAFF. The DNA for the CDR3 is TGCAGTGCTAGAGATCCCCTGGTGGGGGAGGGCACTGAAGCTTTCTTT.

This clonotype was detected ten times or more. The chain has TRBV20-1 and TRBJ1-6; D ambiguous. The CDR3 spans 14 residues. V lost 5 bases, J lost 6 bases, and 14 bases lay in between. Germline CDR1 and CDR2: DFQATT and SNEGSKA (reference sequence). CDR3 residues: CSAVGLSLNSPLHF. CDR3 bases: TGCAGTGCTGTAGGGTTGTCCCTTAATTCACCCCTCCACTTT.

The gene calls are TRBV12-3 or TRBV12-4 and TRBJ1-1; no clear D gene. The CDR3 totals 14 residues. V lost 3 bases and J lost 1, with 9 bases in between. In DNA form, the CDR3 reads TGTGCCAGCAGTTTTGGAGGATCGAACACTGAAGCTTTCTTT. Residues: CASSFGGSNTEAFF.

This clonotype appeared many times. The chain recombines TRBV6-1 with TRBJ1-2; 7 positions agree with TRBD1. The CDR3 length is 14 residues. After removal of 4 bases from V and 4 bases from J, the junction contained 6 bases not matched to a gene. CDR1 is MNHNS, CDR2 SASEGT, per germline. The CDR3 protein is CASSVAGGGYGYTF. In DNA, the CDR3 is TGTGCCAGCAGTGTGGCAGGGGGTGGCTATGGCTACACCTTC.

This clonotype was detected ten times or more. The J gene is TRBJ2-7, the V gene TRBV3-1; TRBD1 matches 8 bases. Germline V gene lookup returns CDR1 LGHDT and CDR2 YNNKEL (reference sequence). This CDR3 has 14 residues. After removal of 3 bases from V and 2 bases from J, the junction contained 3 bases not matched to a gene. CDR3 amino acids: CASSHGTGPYEQYF. The CDR3 coding sequence is TGTGCCAGCAGCCATGGGACAGGACCCTACGAGCAGTACTTC.

The table lists this clonotype with many counts. J is TRBJ2-1 and V is TRBV20-1; no reliable D call. Per germline, CDR1 DFQATT and CDR2 SNEGSKA (reference sequence). V was shortened by 4 bases and J by 4 bases, with 5 bases between the two germline ends. This CDR3 is 11 amino acids long. The CDR3 DNA follows: TGCAGTGCTACTGCTTACAATGAGCAGTTCTTC. It encodes CSATAYNEQFF.

The rearrangement links TRBV28 to TRBJ1-2; D unresolved. There are 13 residues in the CDR3. Germline loops: CDR1 MDHEN, CDR2 SYDVKM. Trimming took 6 bases from V and 4 from J, leaving 12 bases between them. Here the CDR3 reads CASSPAPLYGYTF. In nucleotides, the CDR3 is TGTGCCAGCAGCCCTGCGCCCCTCTATGGCTACACCTTC.

This clonotype was seen many times. The chain uses TRBV5-1 and TRBJ1-2; D gene uncertain. V dropped 5 bases and J dropped 4 bases, with 9 bases sitting between them. The CDR3 contains 12 residues. Germline CDR1 reads SGHRS; CDR2 reads YFSETQ. The CDR3, as DNA: TGCGCCAGCAGTGTGCACAGCTATGGCTACACCTTC. Translated, it gives CASSVHSYGYTF.

On this clonotype itself: This may stem from a read error, because a much larger clone lies one nucleotide away. The CDR3 carries no conserved terminal phenylalanine or tryptophan, so it likely arises from a read error. The V gene is TRBV5-4, the J gene TRBJ1-2; D is ambiguous. Trimming left V 0 bases short and J 3 bases short, with 9 bases between. CDR3 length: 14 amino acids. Germline CDR1 is SGHNT and CDR2 is YYREEE (reference sequence). The CDR3 spells CASSLGPNDYGYTS. The CDR3 coding sequence is TGTGCCAGCAGCTTGGGCCCAAACGACTATGGCTACACCTCC.